This TCR beta chain was recorded in a study of PD-1 blockade in classical Hodgkin lymphoma. General study results and limits: The authors excluded patients who started nivolumab under 1 year after ASCT. Complete responders possessed baseline diversity comparable to newly diagnosed patients.

In its sample, this clone was seen once. What it binds is not known. All patients experienced relapse after autologous stem cell transplantation, and brentuximab vedotin exposure was variable. Each best response was a complete response, a partial response or progressive disease. The table came from immunoSEQ multiplex PCR; TCRdb's copy has only in-frame clones and leaves some out. Among around 99,000 clones listed, more than 80% were seen once. The sequenced sample was peripheral blood mononuclear cells (PBMCs), obtained before the second cycle of nivolumab. This clonotype was sampled from a human donor with classical Hodgkin lymphoma.

CDR3 region: CASSQEKEMSYEQYF. CDR3 DNA sequence: TGCGCCAGCAGCCAAGAGAAGGAGATGTCCTACGAGCAGTACTTC. The gene calls are TRBV4-1 and TRBJ2-7; D ambiguous. The CDR3 consists of 15 residues. V shed 0 bases and J shed 1 base, with 10 bases lying between them. Germline CDR1 is MGHRA and CDR2 is YSYEKL.